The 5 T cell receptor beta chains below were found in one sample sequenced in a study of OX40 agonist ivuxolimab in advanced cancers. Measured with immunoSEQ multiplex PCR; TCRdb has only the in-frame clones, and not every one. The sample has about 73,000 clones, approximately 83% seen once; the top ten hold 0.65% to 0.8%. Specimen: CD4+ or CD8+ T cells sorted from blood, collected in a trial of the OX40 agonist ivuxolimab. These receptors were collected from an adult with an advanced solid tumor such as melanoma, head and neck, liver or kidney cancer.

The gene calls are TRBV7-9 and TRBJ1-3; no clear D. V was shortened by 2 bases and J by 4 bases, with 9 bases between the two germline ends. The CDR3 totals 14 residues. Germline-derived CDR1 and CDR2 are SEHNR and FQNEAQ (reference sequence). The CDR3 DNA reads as TGTGCCAGCAGCTTAACCGCGACAGGAAACACCATATATTTT. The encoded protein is CASSLTATGNTIYF.

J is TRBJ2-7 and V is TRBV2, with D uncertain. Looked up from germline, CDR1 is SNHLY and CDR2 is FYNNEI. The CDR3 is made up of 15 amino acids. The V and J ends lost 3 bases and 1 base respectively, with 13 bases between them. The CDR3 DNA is TGTGCCAGCAGTGACGGGTACCCGGCATCCTACGAGCAGTACTTC. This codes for CASSDGYPASYEQYF.

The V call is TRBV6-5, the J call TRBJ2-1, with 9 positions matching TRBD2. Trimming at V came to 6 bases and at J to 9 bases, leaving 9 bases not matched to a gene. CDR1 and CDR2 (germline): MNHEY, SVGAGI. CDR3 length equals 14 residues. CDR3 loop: CASSPGTSQSEQFF. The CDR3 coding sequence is TGTGCCAGCAGCCCTGGGACTAGCCAGTCTGAGCAGTTCTTC.

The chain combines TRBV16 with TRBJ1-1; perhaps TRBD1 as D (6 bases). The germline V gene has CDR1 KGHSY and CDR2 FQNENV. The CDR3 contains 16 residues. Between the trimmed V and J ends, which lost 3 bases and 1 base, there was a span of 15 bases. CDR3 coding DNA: TGTGCCAGCAGCCATCTGGGGGCAGACCAGAACACTGAAGCTTTCTTT. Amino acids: CASSHLGADQNTEAFF.

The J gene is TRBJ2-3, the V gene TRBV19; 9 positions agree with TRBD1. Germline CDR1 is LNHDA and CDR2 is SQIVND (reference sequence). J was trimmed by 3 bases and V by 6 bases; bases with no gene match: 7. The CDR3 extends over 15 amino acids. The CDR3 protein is CASSPWGQGTDTQYF. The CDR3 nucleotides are TGTGCCAGTAGCCCTTGGGGACAGGGAACAGATACGCAGTATTTT.